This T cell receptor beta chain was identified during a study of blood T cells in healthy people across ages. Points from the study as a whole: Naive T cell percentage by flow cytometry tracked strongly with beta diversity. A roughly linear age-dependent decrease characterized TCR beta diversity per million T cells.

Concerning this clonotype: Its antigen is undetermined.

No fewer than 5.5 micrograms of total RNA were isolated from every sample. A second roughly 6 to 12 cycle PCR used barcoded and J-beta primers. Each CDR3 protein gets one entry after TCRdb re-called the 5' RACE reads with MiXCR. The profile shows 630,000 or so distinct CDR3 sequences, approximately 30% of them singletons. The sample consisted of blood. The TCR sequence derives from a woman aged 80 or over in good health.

Here the CDR3 reads CASSFFPGRYNQETQYF. CDR3 nucleotides: TGTGCCAGCAGTTTTTTTCCAGGGCGCTACAACCAAGAGACCCAGTACTTC. V is TRBV14 and J is TRBJ2-4; maybe TRBD1 (5 bases). With the DNA end fitting TRBJ2-5 better, the J assignment may be wrong. This CDR3 contains 17 residues. Germline V CDR1 and CDR2: SGHDN, FVKESK.